This is a list of T cell receptor beta chains from one sample in a study of Graves' ophthalmopathy and Graves' hyperthyroidism. TCRdb reanalysed the multiplex PCR reads using MiXCR and keeps one entry per CDR3 protein. The sample comprises about 220,000 distinct CDR3 sequences, about 22% of which are singletons, and roughly 45% rests with the top ten. Sequences were obtained from peripheral blood. Receptors were obtained from a woman aged 50 to 60 with Graves' ophthalmopathy. Each CDR3 is given with its conserved first and last residue. A D gene is named only where the DNA matches it firmly. Clone size is given for some rows only: seen once, a few or many times, or a class if the clone is expanded.

clone_size: many; v_call: TRBV5-1; d_call: TRBD2; j_call: TRBJ2-7; cdr3_aa: CASRFSGSGSYEQYF; cdr3_nt: TGCGCCAGCAGGTTTAGCGGGAGTGGGTCCTACGAGCAGTACTTC
clone_size: many; v_call: TRBV28; d_call: TRBD1; j_call: TRBJ1-1; cdr3_aa: CASRPGTAYTEAFF; cdr3_nt: TGTGCCAGCAGACCCGGGACAGCATACACTGAAGCTTTCTTT
clone_size: many; v_call: TRBV18; d_call: NA; j_call: TRBJ2-5; cdr3_aa: CASSRDLLETQYF; cdr3_nt: TGTGCCAGCTCGCGGGACCTGTTGGAGACCCAGTACTTC
clone_size: many; v_call: TRBV12-3/TRBV12-4; d_call: NA; j_call: TRBJ2-5; cdr3_aa: CASSLTGETQYF; cdr3_nt: TGTGCCAGCAGTTTGACGGGGGAGACCCAGTACTTC
clone_size: once; v_call: TRBV6-1; d_call: TRBD1; j_call: TRBJ1-1; cdr3_aa: CVSRGPDRVNTEAFF; cdr3_nt: TGTGTCAGCAGAGGCCCGGACAGGGTGAACACTGAAGCTTTCTTT
clone_size: NA; v_call: TRBV7-8; d_call: NA; j_call: TRBJ1-5; cdr3_aa: CASSGTYRDYNQPQHF; cdr3_nt: TGTGCCAGCAGCGGGACGTACCGGGACTACAATCAGCCCCAGCATTTT
clone_size: NA; v_call: TRBV9; d_call: NA; j_call: TRBJ1-1; cdr3_aa: CASSPTSRNTEAFF; cdr3_nt: TGTGCCAGCAGCCCCACCTCACGGAACACTGAAGCTTTCTTT
clone_size: NA; v_call: TRBV29-1; d_call: NA; j_call: TRBJ1-1; cdr3_aa: CSVALSTGNTEAFF; cdr3_nt: TGCAGCGTTGCCCTATCCACAGGGAACACTGAAGCTTTCTTT
clone_size: many; v_call: TRBV28; d_call: NA; j_call: TRBJ1-2; cdr3_aa: CASSRPARGNYGYTF; cdr3_nt: TGTGCCAGCAGTCGCCCCGCTAGGGGCAACTATGGCTACACCTTC
clone_size: few; v_call: TRBV18; d_call: TRBD2; j_call: TRBJ2-5; cdr3_aa: CASSTGTSATQETQYF; cdr3_nt: TGTGCCAGCTCAACAGGGACTAGCGCAACCCAAGAGACCCAGTACTTC
clone_size: NA; v_call: TRBV28; d_call: NA; j_call: TRBJ1-1; cdr3_aa: CASRIQGRTEAFF; cdr3_nt: TGTGCCAGCAGAATCCAGGGGCGAACTGAAGCTTTCTTT
clone_size: many; v_call: TRBV6-2/TRBV6-3; d_call: NA; j_call: TRBJ2-2; cdr3_aa: CASSYTLGRGFTGELFF; cdr3_nt: TGTGCCAGCAGTTACACACTCGGGAGAGGCTTCACCGGGGAGCTGTTTTTT
clone_size: few; v_call: TRBV7-9; d_call: TRBD1; j_call: TRBJ2-4; cdr3_aa: CASSSSDRGHKNIQYF; cdr3_nt: TGTGCCAGCAGCTCCTCGGACAGGGGACACAAAAACATTCAGTACTTC
clone_size: many; v_call: TRBV6-5; d_call: NA; j_call: TRBJ2-7; cdr3_aa: CASSYGGLQYF; cdr3_nt: TGTGCCAGCAGTTACGGCGGACTGCAGTACTTC